This T cell receptor (beta chain) was captured by sequencing in a study of early T cells in non-severe SARS-CoV-2 infection. Findings and limits, study-wide: Anti-spike CD8 responses were favored by VDJdb matching, which missed private and CD4 specificities.

TCRdb itself ran the 5' RACE reads through MiXCR, one entry per CDR3 protein. The table includes about 69,000 distinct CDR3 sequences, 12% detected once. The CDR3 contains 14 residues. CDR1 and CDR2 from the germline V gene are SEHNR and FQNEAQ (reference sequence). Trimming took off 5 bases at V and 4 bases at J, with 12 bases between the two ends. This clonotype was detected a few times. Its antigen is as yet unknown. The receptor was isolated from an adult who was a healthcare worker with PCR-confirmed SARS-CoV-2 infection or an uninfected control (not recorded which). This chain links TRBV7-9 with TRBJ1-5; perhaps TRBD1 as D (5 bases). Specimen: whole blood. The CDR3 loop reads CASSRDGSNQPQHF. The CDR3 DNA follows: TGTGCCAGCAGCCGGGACGGTAGTAATCAGCCCCAGCATTTT.